The present T cell receptor (beta chain) was sequenced within a study of quantifying T cell responses using KT2 cells. Across the study: cDNA was made from DNase-treated RNA using alpha and beta constant primers.

The cDNA 3' end received a ligated oligonucleotide with a UMI. An equimolar mix of RC1.1 and RC1.2 primed the beta chain across TRBC1 and TRBC2. TCRdb itself ran the UMI-ligation and nested PCR reads through MiXCR, one entry per CDR3 protein. The sample has some 34,000 distinct CDR3 sequences, over 9% seen once. J was trimmed by 1 base and V by 7 bases; bases with no gene match: 12. CDR1 LGHNA and CDR2 YSLEER come from the germline V gene. This CDR3 is built from 17 residues. This clonotype was counted between two and nine times. This receptor was identified in a human donor. The material sequenced was PBMCs spiked with cells of the T cell clone KT2. This chain uses TRBV4-3 with TRBJ2-1; 8 bases line up with TRBD2. CDR3 sequence reads: CASTSTYSGVSYNEQFF. For the CDR3, the DNA is TGCGCCAGCACCTCGACTTATAGCGGGGTTTCCTACAATGAGCAGTTCTTC.